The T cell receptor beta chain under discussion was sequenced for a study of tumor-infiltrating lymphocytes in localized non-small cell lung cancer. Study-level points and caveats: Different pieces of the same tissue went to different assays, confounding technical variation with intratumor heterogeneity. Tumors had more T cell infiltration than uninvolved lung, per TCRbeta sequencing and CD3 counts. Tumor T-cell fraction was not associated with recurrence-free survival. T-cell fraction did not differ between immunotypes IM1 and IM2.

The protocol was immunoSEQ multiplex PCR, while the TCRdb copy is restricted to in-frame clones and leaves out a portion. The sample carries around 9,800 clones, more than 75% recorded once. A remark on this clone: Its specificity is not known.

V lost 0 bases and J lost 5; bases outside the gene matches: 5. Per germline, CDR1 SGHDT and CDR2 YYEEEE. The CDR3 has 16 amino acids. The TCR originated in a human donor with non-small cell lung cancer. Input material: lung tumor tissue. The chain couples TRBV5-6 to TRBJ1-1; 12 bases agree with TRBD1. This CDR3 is CASSLGPGQGATEAFF. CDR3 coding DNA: TGTGCCAGCAGCTTGGGTCCGGGACAGGGGGCGACTGAAGCTTTCTTT.